One and the same sample provided the 6 T cell receptor beta chains below, sequenced in a study of T cells after yellow fever vaccination. TCRdb called the 5' RACE reads again in MiXCR, with one record for every CDR3 protein. The data show about 400,000 distinct CDR3 sequences, around 6.4% seen once. The specimen comprised PBMCs, sampled 5 days after the yellow fever booster vaccination. Receptors originate from a man under 40 who received the YFV17D yellow fever vaccine.

This clonotype was found a few times. The chain uses TRBV29-1 and TRBJ1-1, with no clear D. The germline CDR1 and CDR2 sequences are SQVTM and ANQGSEA. With 7 bases removed from V and 0 bases from J, the gap between germline ends came to 15 bases. This CDR3 comprises 14 residues. CDR3 coding DNA: TGCAGCGCTCCCTCCGGAGGGCTGAACACTGAAGCTTTCTTT. Translating it yields CSAPSGGLNTEAFF.

The chain uses TRBV5-1 and TRBJ2-7; D is tentatively TRBD1 or TRBD2 (5 bases each). Trimming shortened V by 6 bases and J by 6 bases, and 10 bases separated the two germline ends. The CDR3 has 11 amino acids. Per the germline V gene, CDR1 is SGHRS and CDR2 is YFSETQ. Here the CDR3 reads CASKTEGEQYF. CDR3 bases: TGCGCCAGCAAGACAGAGGGCGAGCAGTACTTC.

This clonotype was counted once. This may stem from a read error, because a much larger clone lies one nucleotide away. The chain uses TRBV7-2 and TRBJ1-4, with TRBD1 identical over 11 bases. Germline lookup yields CDR1 SGHTA and CDR2 FQGNSA. The CDR3 contains 15 residues. The DNA of the CDR3 is TGTGCCAGCGGGACAGGGGGTGCAACTAATGGAAAACTGTTTTTT. Protein product: CASGTGGATNGKLFF.

This clonotype came up many times. V gene TRBV7-8 combines with J gene TRBJ2-3, with a possible D match to TRBD2 (6 bases). CDR3 size: 19 residues. Germline V lookup: CDR1 SGHVS, CDR2 FQNEAQ. V was cut by 5 bases and J by 2 bases, with 26 bases left in between. CDR3 coding DNA: TGTGCCAGCAGCCCACCACCCTTTACAGCGGGCAGATTCACAGATACGCAGTATTTT. The encoded protein is CASSPPPFTAGRFTDTQYF.

Ten or more counts support this clonotype. In nucleotides, the CDR3 is TGTGCCAGCAGCTTACGATATGGCGTATTGAACACTGAAGCTTTCTTT. Protein sequence: CASSLRYGVLNTEAFF. V gene TRBV11-2 combines with J gene TRBJ1-1; the D is unclear. The ends were cut back, 2 bases at V and 0 bases at J, with 13 bases in the middle. The CDR3 extends over 16 amino acids. The germline CDR1 and CDR2 sequences are SGHAT and FQNNGV.

The CDR3 loop is CASSFTGAVSSYEQYF. The CDR3 DNA reads TGTGCCAGCAGCTTTACAGGGGCGGTATCTTCCTACGAGCAGTACTTC. The genes are TRBV7-2 and TRBJ2-7; TRBD1 matches 7 bases. Germline lookup yields CDR1 SGHTA and CDR2 FQGNSA. Losses at the gene ends were 3 bases for V and 1 base for J; bases not matched to a gene: 9. The CDR3 sequence is 16 residues long.